Each of the 10 T cell receptor beta chains below was sequenced from the same sample in a study of blood T cell repertoires in COVID-19. Method: immunoSEQ multiplex PCR; TCRdb's copy keeps in-frame clones and lacks some. The data contain about 160,000 clones, roughly nine tenths of them singletons. Material for sequencing was peripheral blood. These receptors came from a woman aged 65 to 85 with acute or convalescent COVID-19.

The chain uses TRBV7-2 and TRBJ2-3, with a tentative D call TRBD1 (5 bases). There are 14 residues in the CDR3. The germline CDR1 and CDR2 sequences are SGHTA and FQGNSA. V was trimmed by 0 bases and J by 8 bases, leaving 12 bases between them. CDR3 region: CASSLATASPTQYF. Here the CDR3 DNA reads TGTGCCAGCAGCTTAGCGACAGCTAGTCCTACGCAGTATTTT. Variable domain in full (rest from reference TRBV7-2 and TRBJ2-3): GAGVSQSPSNKVTEKGKDVELRCDPISGHTALYWYRQSLGQGLEFLIYFQGNSAPDKSGLPSDRFSAERTGGSVSTLTIQRTQQEDSAVYLCASSLATASPTQYFGPGTRLTVL.

This chain connects TRBV5-4 to TRBJ2-5, with D possibly matching TRBD1 (5 bases). Trimming pared 9 bases from V and 4 bases from J, leaving 13 bases between. The CDR3 extends over 12 amino acids. Germline V gene sequence: CDR1 SGHNT, CDR2 YYREEE (reference sequence). CDR3 region: CAIQGSGETQYF. The CDR3 nucleotides read TGTGCCATCCAGGGTTCGGGAGAGACCCAGTACTTC.

The rearrangement links TRBV5-6 to TRBJ2-3; TRBD1 matches at 7 bases. The CDR3 sequence is 14 residues long. Germline lookup yields CDR1 SGHDT and CDR2 YYEEEE. V was pared by 1 base and J by 6 bases, with 5 bases of the junction left unmatched. The CDR3: CASSLRGRGDTQYF. In nucleotides, the CDR3 is TGTGCCAGCAGCTTGAGAGGCAGGGGGGATACGCAGTATTTT.

The V and J genes are TRBV4-2 and TRBJ2-1; 16 bases align to TRBD2. The CDR3 totals 17 residues. V lost 4 bases, J lost 4 bases, and 4 bases stayed unmatched. The germline V gene has CDR1 LGHNA and CDR2 YNFKEQ. CDR3: CASSRGLAGGQYNEQFF. The CDR3 DNA reads TGTGCCAGCAGCCGGGGACTAGCGGGGGGGCAGTACAATGAGCAGTTCTTC.

The chain combines TRBV28 with TRBJ1-2; possible D gene TRBD1, 5 bases. CDR3 size: 15 residues. Trimming took 0 bases from V and 0 from J, leaving 8 bases between them. In germline, CDR1 is MDHEN, CDR2 SYDVKM. The CDR3 bases are TGTGCCAGCAGTTTATGGGACAACACTAACTATGGCTACACCTTC. Translating it yields CASSLWDNTNYGYTF.

The chain carries TRBV3-1 (or the pseudogene TRBV3-2) and TRBJ2-1; D ambiguous. The CDR3 length is 18 residues. Germline values: CDR1 LGHDT, CDR2 YNNKEL (reference sequence). V lost 2 bases to trimming and J lost 5 bases, with 22 bases between them. The CDR3 nucleotides read TGTGCCAGCAGCCAATTCTTTTACGACTCTCGTGCGCACAATGAGCAGTTCTTC. It specifies CASSQFFYDSRAHNEQFF.

J is TRBJ1-2 and V is TRBV6-2 or TRBV6-3; D gene ambiguous. Trimming left V 5 bases short and J 0 bases short, with 16 bases between. CDR3 length: 16 amino acids. CDR1 and CDR2 from the germline V gene are MNHEY and SVGEGT. The CDR3 DNA reads TGTGCCAGCAGTCCCTCCGGCGGAGTCCCTAACTATGGCTACACCTTC. It specifies CASSPSGGVPNYGYTF.

The chain uses TRBV7-2 and TRBJ1-6; D remains unclear. The CDR3 runs 12 residues. V was cut by 6 bases and J by 9 bases, with 9 bases left in between. Germline values: CDR1 SGHTA, CDR2 FQGNSA. The CDR3 region is CASSLERSPLHF. The DNA for the CDR3 is TGTGCCAGCAGTCTAGAGCGTTCACCCCTCCACTTT.

The genes are TRBV6-5 and TRBJ2-7, with 8 bases fitting TRBD1. Looked up from germline, CDR1 is MNHEY and CDR2 is SVGAGI. Trimming cost V 6 bases and J 0 bases; bases outside gene matches: 7. The CDR3 spans 15 residues. This chain's CDR3 is CASRGQALLSYEQYF. The CDR3 DNA reads as TGTGCCAGCAGGGGACAGGCCCTCCTCTCCTACGAGCAGTACTTC.

The rearrangement links TRBV5-1 to TRBJ2-1, with D possibly being TRBD1 (6 bases). Deletions cut 5 bases from V and 0 bases from J, with 12 bases between. The CDR3 contains 15 residues. Germline V gene lookup returns CDR1 SGHRS and CDR2 YFSETQ. In nucleotides, the CDR3 is TGCGCCAGCAGTATACAGGGTAACTCCTACAATGAGCAGTTCTTC. Protein: CASSIQGNSYNEQFF.